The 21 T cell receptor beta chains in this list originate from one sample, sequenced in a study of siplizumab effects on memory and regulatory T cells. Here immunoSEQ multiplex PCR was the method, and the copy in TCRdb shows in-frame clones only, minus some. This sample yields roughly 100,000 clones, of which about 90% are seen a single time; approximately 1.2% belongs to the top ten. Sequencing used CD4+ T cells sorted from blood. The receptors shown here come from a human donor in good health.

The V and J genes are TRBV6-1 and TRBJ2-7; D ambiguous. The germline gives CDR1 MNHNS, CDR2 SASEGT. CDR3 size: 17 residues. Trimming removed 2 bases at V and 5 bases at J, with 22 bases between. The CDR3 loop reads CASSEYRVGRRRDEQYF. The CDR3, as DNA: TGTGCCAGCAGTGAATATCGAGTGGGCCGCAGAAGGGACGAGCAGTACTTC.

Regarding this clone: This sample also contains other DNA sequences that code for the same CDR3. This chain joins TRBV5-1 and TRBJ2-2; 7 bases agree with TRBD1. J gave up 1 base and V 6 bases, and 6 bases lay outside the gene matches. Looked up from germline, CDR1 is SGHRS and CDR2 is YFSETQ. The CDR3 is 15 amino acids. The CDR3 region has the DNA TGCGCCAGCAACCCGGGACAGATGAACACCGGGGAGCTGTTTTTT. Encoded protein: CASNPGQMNTGELFF.

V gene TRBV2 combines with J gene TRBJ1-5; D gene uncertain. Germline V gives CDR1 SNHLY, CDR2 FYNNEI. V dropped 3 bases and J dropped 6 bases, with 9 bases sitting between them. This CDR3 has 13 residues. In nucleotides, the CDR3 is TGTGCCAGCAGTGACCTCAGAAGTCAGCCCCAGCATTTT. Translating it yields CASSDLRSQPQHF.

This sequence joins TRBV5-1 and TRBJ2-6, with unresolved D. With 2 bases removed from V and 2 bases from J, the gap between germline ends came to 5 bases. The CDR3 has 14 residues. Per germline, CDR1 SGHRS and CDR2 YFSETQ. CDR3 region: CASSFFAGANVLTF. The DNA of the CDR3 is TGCGCCAGCAGCTTCTTTGCTGGGGCCAACGTCCTGACTTTC.

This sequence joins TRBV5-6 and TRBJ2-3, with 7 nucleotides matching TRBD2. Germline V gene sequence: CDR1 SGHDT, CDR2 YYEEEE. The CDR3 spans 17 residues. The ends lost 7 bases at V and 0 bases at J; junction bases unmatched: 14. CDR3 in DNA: TGTGCCAGCGGGGCCAAGGGGAGGGGCTCTAGCACAGATACGCAGTATTTT. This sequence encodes CASGAKGRGSSTDTQYF.

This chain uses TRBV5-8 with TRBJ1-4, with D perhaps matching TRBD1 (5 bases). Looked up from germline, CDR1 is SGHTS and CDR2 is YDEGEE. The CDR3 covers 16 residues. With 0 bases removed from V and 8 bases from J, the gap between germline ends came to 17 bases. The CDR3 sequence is CASSLAGVDSWEKLFF. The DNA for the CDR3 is TGTGCCAGCAGCTTGGCGGGAGTTGACAGTTGGGAAAAACTGTTTTTT.

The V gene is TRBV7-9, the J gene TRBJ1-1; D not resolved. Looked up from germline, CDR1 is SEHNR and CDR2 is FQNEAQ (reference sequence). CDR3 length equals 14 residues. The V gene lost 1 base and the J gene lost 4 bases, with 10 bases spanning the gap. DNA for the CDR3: TGTGCCAGCAGCTTAGGGTCCCTCTTCACTGAAGCTTTCTTT. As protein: CASSLGSLFTEAFF.

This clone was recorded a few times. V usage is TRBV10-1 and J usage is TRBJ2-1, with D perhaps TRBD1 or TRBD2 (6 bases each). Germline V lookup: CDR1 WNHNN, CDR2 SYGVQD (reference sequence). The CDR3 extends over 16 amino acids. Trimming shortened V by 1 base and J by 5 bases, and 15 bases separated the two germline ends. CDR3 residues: CASSELGGRGDNEQFF. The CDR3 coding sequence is TGCGCCAGCAGTGAGTTGGGGGGCCGGGGAGACAATGAGCAGTTCTTC.

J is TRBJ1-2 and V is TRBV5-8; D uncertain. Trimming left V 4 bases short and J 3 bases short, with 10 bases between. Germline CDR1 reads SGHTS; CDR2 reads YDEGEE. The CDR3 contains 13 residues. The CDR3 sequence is CASSQESDYGYTF. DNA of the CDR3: TGTGCCAGCAGCCAGGAGTCCGACTATGGCTACACCTTC.

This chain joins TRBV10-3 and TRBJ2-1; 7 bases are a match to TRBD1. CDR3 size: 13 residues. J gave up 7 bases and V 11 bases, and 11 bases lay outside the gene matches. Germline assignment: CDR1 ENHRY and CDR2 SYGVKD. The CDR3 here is CAAAGTDTNEQFF. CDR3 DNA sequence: TGTGCCGCCGCCGGGACAGACACTAATGAGCAGTTCTTC.

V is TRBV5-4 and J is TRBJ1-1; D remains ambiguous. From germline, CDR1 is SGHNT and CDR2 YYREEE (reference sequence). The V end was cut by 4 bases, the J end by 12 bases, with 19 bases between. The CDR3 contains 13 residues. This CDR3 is CASSPTADPVTFF. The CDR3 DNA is TGTGCCAGCAGCCCTACCGCGGACCCGGTGACTTTCTTT.

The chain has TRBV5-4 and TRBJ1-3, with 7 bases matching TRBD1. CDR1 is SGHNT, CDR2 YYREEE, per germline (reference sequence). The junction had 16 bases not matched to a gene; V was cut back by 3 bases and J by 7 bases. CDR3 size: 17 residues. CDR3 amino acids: CASSSRQGLLLGNTIYF. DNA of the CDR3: TGTGCCAGCAGCTCAAGACAGGGTCTTCTCTTGGGGAACACCATATATTTT.

CDR3 nucleotide sequence: TGTGCCACCAGCAGGCCGGGACAGGGGATCGGAGAGACCCAGTACTTC. This codes for CATSRPGQGIGETQYF. V and J are TRBV15 and TRBJ2-5; TRBD1 matches 10 bases. The CDR3 is 16 amino acids. Germline V lookup: CDR1 LNHNV, CDR2 YYDKDF (reference sequence). V lost 3 bases, J lost 4 bases, and 8 bases stayed unmatched.

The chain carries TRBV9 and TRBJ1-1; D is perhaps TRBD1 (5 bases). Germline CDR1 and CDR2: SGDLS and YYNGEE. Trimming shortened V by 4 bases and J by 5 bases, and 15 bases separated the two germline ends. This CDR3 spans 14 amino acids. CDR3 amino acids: CASSPDPRVTEAFF. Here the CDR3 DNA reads TGTGCCAGCAGCCCCGATCCCAGGGTTACTGAAGCTTTCTTT.

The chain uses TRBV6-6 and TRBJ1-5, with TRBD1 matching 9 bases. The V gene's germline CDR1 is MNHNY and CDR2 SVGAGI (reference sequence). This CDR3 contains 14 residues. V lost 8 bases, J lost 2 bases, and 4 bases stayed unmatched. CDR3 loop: CASWDREGNQPQHF. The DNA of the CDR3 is TGTGCCAGCTGGGACAGGGAAGGCAATCAGCCCCAGCATTTT.

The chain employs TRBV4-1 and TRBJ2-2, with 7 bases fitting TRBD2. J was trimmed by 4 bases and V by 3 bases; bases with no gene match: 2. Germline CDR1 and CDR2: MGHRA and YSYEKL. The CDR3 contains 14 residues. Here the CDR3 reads CASSQTGGTGELFF. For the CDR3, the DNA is TGCGCCAGCAGCCAGACGGGAGGCACCGGGGAGCTGTTTTTT.

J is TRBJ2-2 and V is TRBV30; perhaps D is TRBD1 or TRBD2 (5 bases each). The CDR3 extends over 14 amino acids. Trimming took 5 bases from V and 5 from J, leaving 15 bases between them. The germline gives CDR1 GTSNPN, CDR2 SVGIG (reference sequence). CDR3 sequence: CAWGGWKGTGELFF. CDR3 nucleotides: TGTGCCTGGGGAGGATGGAAGGGGACCGGGGAGCTGTTTTTT. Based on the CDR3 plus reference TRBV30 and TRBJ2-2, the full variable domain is SQTIHQWPATLVQPVGSPLSLECTVEGTSNPNLYWYRQAAGRGLQLLFYSVGIGQISSEVPQNLSASRPQDRQFILSSKKLLLSDSGFYLCAWGGWKGTGELFFGEGSRLTVL.

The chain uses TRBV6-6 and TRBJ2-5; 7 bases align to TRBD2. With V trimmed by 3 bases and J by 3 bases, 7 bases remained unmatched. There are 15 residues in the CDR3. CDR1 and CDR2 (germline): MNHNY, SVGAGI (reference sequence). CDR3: CASSYDRSGKETQYF. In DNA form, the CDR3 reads TGTGCCAGCAGTTATGACAGAAGCGGGAAAGAGACCCAGTACTTC.

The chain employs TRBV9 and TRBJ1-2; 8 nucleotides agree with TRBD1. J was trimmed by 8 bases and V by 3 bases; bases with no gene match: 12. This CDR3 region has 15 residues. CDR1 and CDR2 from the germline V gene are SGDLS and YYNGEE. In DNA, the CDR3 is TGTGCCAGCAGCGAGGAAGGACAGGGTAGGAGAGGCTACACCTTC. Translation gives CASSEEGQGRRGYTF.

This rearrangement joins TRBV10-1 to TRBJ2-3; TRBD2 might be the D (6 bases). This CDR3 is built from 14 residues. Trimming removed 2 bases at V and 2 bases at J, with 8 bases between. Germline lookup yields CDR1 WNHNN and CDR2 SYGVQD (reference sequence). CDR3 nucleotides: TGCGCCAGCAGTGAGGCGGGATTCACAGATACGCAGTATTTT. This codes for CASSEAGFTDTQYF.

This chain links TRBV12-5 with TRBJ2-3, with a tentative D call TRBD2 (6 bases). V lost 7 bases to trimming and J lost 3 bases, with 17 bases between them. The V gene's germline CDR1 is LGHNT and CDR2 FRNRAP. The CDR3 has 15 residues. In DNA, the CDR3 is TGTGCTAGTGCCCCGGAGGGCCCTAGGACAGATACGCAGTATTTT. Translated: CASAPEGPRTDTQYF.